This T cell receptor beta chain was identified in a study of T cells in Graves' hyperthyroidism and ophthalmopathy (dated by TCRdb to 2018 to 2020). The study in broad terms: Peripheral blood was sampled at the time of initial diagnosis, prior to any treatment. The paper describes TCR Vbeta CDR3 sequencing of fewer than 150 peripheral blood samples, made up of 40 to 45 ophthalmopathy patients, roughly 75 hyperthyroidism patients and roughly 17 progressor patients. Whether ophthalmopathy could be predicted prospectively was tested in an independent validation cohort made up of 18 to 20 hyperthyroidism patients plus 17 patients who later progressed to ophthalmopathy. A discovery cohort of about 100 patients, approximately 45 with Graves' ophthalmopathy and under 60 with stable Graves' hyperthyroidism, was used to find distinguishing TCR V-J signatures. After blood sampling, hyperthyroidism patients were treated with methimazole at a starting dose of 30 mg daily, and ophthalmopathy patients were treated with high-dose intravenous methylprednisolone. The approximately 97 discovery patients were randomly divided into training and test sets at a 7:3 ratio. In about 6 Graves' hyperthyroidism patients, the study also compared T-cell repertoires from thyroid tissue with T-cell repertoires from blood.

In the ophthalmopathy patients, disease was moderately to severely active, with a Clinical Activity Score of 3 or more, a NOSPECS grade of 4 or more, and a duration of less than 3 months. Patients with uncontrolled infections, other autoimmune diseases, pregnancy or lactation were excluded. Diagnoses were based on clinical symptoms, serum thyroxine and TRAb, thyroid ultrasound and orbital computed tomography. PBMCs were isolated from about 10 ml of fresh peripheral blood by Ficoll-Paque density gradient centrifugation. Trizol reagent was used to extract total RNA, and RNA quality was then checked on an Agilent 2100 Bioanalyzer. The TCR beta CDR3 regions were amplified from RNA transcripts. The first round of RT-PCR for the TCR CDR3 was performed with the HTBI primer set and the Qiagen OneStep RT-PCR kit. Libraries were constructed in a second round of multiplex PCR, after which size selection and purification were carried out. Libraries were sequenced paired-end with 100 bp reads on an Illumina HiSeq2000. In the paper's pipeline: SOAPnuke was used to process the raw data, removing reads that contained adapters or uncalled bases, had a mean Phred below 15, or lacked an exact match to the constant primer or identifier. COPE v1.2.5 was used to merge high-quality paired reads, and clonotypes were defined as unique nucleotide sequences. Clonotypes were aligned to IMGT TRBV, TRBD and TRBJ reference segments using MiTCR v1.1. Only V-J combinations with frequency above 0.0001, covering approximately 99% of repertoires, were analysed. The TCS score was defined as the ratio of F50 (clonal expansion) to E x V (chaos), calculated using BLOSUM62-based TCRdist between CDR3 peptides within each V-J. Welch's t-statistics and random forest reduced roughly 540 V-J features to 10 to 15, which were used in a naive Bayes classifier (R e1071). TCRdb ran its own pipeline on the public reads, namely fastp trimming at Q25 and MiXCR clone calling, and kept in-frame beta chains. Rows with one shared CDR3 protein collapse into an entry with the most common genes and DNA. V and J calls and clone size were set by TCRdb, not the authors. Here the sample has over 500,000 distinct CDR3 sequences; roughly a sixth occur a single time. 15% to 20% of the sample comes from the top ten.

CDR3 length: 17 amino acids, cysteine to phenylalanine. Only the CDR3 region is kept as DNA, spanning 51 bases read in frame from base 1. Sequences LNHDA (CDR1) and SQIVND (CDR2) are obtained from the germline V gene (reference sequence). Compared with germline, V lacks 5 bases and J lacks 1 base; bases without a gene match: 9. Points on this clonotype: No cognate antigen has been identified for it. Base qualities were left out, and no much larger clone turns up one base away.

On the study overall, not on this receptor specifically: A model built on a 13 V-J signature distinguished ophthalmopathy from stable hyperthyroidism, reaching roughly 88% sensitivity and under 84% specificity in cross-validation and 80%/75% in testing. Sample size was not statistically predetermined, and investigators were not blinded to group allocation. Blood samples also contained most of the expanded thyroid clonotypes (frequency above 0.001), which suggests that blood repertoires may reflect thyroid immune responses. In validation, the model predicted progression to ophthalmopathy with just under 71% sensitivity and about 73% specificity, a median of 6.5 months before onset.

Material for sequencing was blood. The TCR comes from a woman under 30 with Graves' ophthalmopathy. The chain couples TRBV19 to TRBJ2-2, and TRBD1 matches 8 of the central bases. The CDR3 here reads CASSSSSGTGNTGELFF. The nucleotide sequence reads TGTGCCAGTAGTTCCAGCTCTGGGACAGGGAACACCGGGGAGCTGTTTTTT. Joined to the reference TRBV19 and TRBJ2-2 proteins, this CDR3 gives the full variable domain: DGGITQSPKYLFRKEGQNVTLSCEQNLNHDAMYWYRQDPGQGLRLIYYSQIVNDFQKGDIAEGYSVSREKKESFPLTVTSAQKNPTAFYLCASSSSSGTGNTGELFFGEGSRLTVL.